This TCR beta chain came from a study of shared clonotypes between healthy human individuals. The CDR3 is 21 residues long. The germline gives CDR1 LNHDA, CDR2 SQIVND (reference sequence). After removal of 5 bases from V and 0 bases from J, the junction contained 22 bases not matched to a gene. Clones were read by immunoSEQ multiplex PCR, and TCRdb kept only the in-frame ones, dropping some. The sample lists about 110,000 clones, 67% occurring once. The material sequenced was memory CD8+ T cells sorted from blood. The subset here: CD45RO+ cells pooled with CCR7-negative TemRA cells. The TCR was taken from a woman in her 30s in good health. The chain is built from TRBV19 and TRBJ2-1; 7 nucleotides match TRBD2. CDR3 sequence reads: CASSPPPGVAGRLSSYNEQFF. In nucleotides, the CDR3 is TGTGCCAGTAGTCCCCCCCCGGGGGTAGCGGGTAGACTGAGCTCCTACAATGAGCAGTTCTTC.